Listed below are T cell receptor beta chains from one sample, sequenced in a study of blood T cell repertoires in COVID-19. Repertoires were generated with immunoSEQ multiplex PCR, while TCRdb's copy carries only in-frame clones and drops some. The profile covers 360,000 or so clones, with nearly 90% appearing a single time and 6.5% taken by the ten largest. Input material: peripheral blood. The receptors were sampled from a man aged 18 to 35 with active or convalescent COVID-19. Each CDR3 is given with its conserved first and last residue. A D gene is named only where the DNA matches it firmly. A row's size may be missing; if present it is once, few, many or a size class.

J: TRBJ1-1; D: TRBD1; size: NA; V: TRBV6-6; DNA: TGTGCCAGCATTTTAACAGGGGGTCTAATGGGTTTCTTT; CDR3: CASILTGGLMGFF
J: TRBJ1-5; D: TRBD1; size: NA; V: TRBV18; DNA: TGTGCCAGCTCTGGGACAGGGGAAAGGAGGAATCAGCCCCAGCATTTT; CDR3: CASSGTGERRNQPQHF
J: TRBJ1-1; D: TRBD1; size: NA; V: TRBV7-2; DNA: TGTGCCAGCAGCTTAGTTCCAGGGGGACCAGGGGGCACTGAAGCTTTCTTT; CDR3: CASSLVPGGPGGTEAFF
J: TRBJ1-1; D: TRBD1; size: few; V: TRBV7-3; DNA: TGTGCCAGCAGCCCAGGGACAGTAAGGACCGTGAACACTGAAGCTTTCTTT; CDR3: CASSPGTVRTVNTEAFF
J: TRBJ1-2; D: NA; size: NA; V: TRBV5-4; DNA: TGTGCCAGCAGTTCCTGGGGAGACGGTTATGGCTACACCTTC; CDR3: CASSSWGDGYGYTF
J: TRBJ2-2; D: NA; size: few; V: TRBV7-2; DNA: TGTGCCAGCAGCCCAGAATACACCGGGGAGCTGTTTTTT; CDR3: CASSPEYTGELFF
J: TRBJ2-3; D: NA; size: NA; V: TRBV9; DNA: TGTGCCAGCAGCGTAGAAGCACCGGGGGTTTCGCAGTATTTT; CDR3: CASSVEAPGVSQYF
J: TRBJ1-5; D: NA; size: NA; V: TRBV5-5; DNA: TGTGCCAGCAGCTTTCCGGGTCCGGGTCAGCCCCAGCATTTT; CDR3: CASSFPGPGQPQHF
J: TRBJ2-7; D: NA; size: once; V: TRBV18; DNA: TGTGCCAGCTCACCGCTCTCCTGGACAGTCCCCTACGAGCAGTACTTC; CDR3: CASSPLSWTVPYEQYF
J: TRBJ1-5; D: NA; size: NA; V: TRBV28; DNA: TGTGCCAGCAATACCGGGGGGGCGCTACGGGTGCCCCAGCATTTT; CDR3: CASNTGGALRVPQHF
J: TRBJ2-1; D: TRBD2; size: NA; V: TRBV7-8; DNA: TGTGCCAGCAGCTTAGTCCCGGGACTAGCGGGAGCCCCCTACAATGAGCAGTTCTTC; CDR3: CASSLVPGLAGAPYNEQFF
J: TRBJ1-4; D: TRBD1; size: NA; V: TRBV19; DNA: TGTGCCAGTAGTGTCCCGGGACAGTCTAATGAAAAACTGTTTTTT; CDR3: CASSVPGQSNEKLFF
J: TRBJ2-1; D: TRBD1; size: NA; V: TRBV24-1; DNA: TGTGCCACGGGGACAGGGGGACACAATGAGCAGTTCTTC; CDR3: CATGTGGHNEQFF
J: TRBJ1-5; D: NA; size: NA; V: TRBV7-9; DNA: TGTGCCAGCAGCTATGGTCAGGGTGAGCCCCAGCATTTT; CDR3: CASSYGQGEPQHF
J: TRBJ2-7; D: NA; size: NA; V: TRBV28; DNA: TGTGCCAGCAGTCATATACGGGAGCAGTACTTC; CDR3: CASSHIREQYF
J: TRBJ2-1; D: NA; size: NA; V: TRBV19; DNA: TGTGCCAGTAGTAGCGGCAGCTCCTACAATGAGCAGTTCTTC; CDR3: CASSSGSSYNEQFF
J: TRBJ2-2; D: TRBD2; size: NA; V: TRBV5-1; DNA: TGCGCCAGCAGCCGACTAGCGGGAGGTTATTCGAACACCGGGGAGCTGTTTTTT; CDR3: CASSRLAGGYSNTGELFF
J: TRBJ2-7; D: NA; size: NA; V: TRBV5-1; DNA: TGCGCCAGCAGCTTCGTTATACAGGGTGATGAGCAGTACTTC; CDR3: CASSFVIQGDEQYF
J: TRBJ2-4; D: NA; size: NA; V: TRBV19; DNA: TGTGCCAGTAGTGTCTGGCGGGGACGGGGTGGAAACATTCAGTACTTC; CDR3: CASSVWRGRGGNIQYF
J: TRBJ2-2; D: TRBD2; size: NA; V: TRBV6-2/TRBV6-3; DNA: TGTGCCAGCAGTTACTCGGTGCGGGAGTTTTCAGGGGAGCTGTTTTTT; CDR3: CASSYSVREFSGELFF
J: TRBJ2-7; D: NA; size: NA; V: TRBV7-6; DNA: TGTGCCAGCAGCTTAGAGGTCAGGGGACCCTACGAGCAGTACTTC; CDR3: CASSLEVRGPYEQYF
J: TRBJ2-3; D: TRBD2; size: NA; V: TRBV10-2; DNA: TGCGCCAGCATGGACAAGGGACTATGGGCGGCTTCGGCAGATACGCAGTATTTT; CDR3: CASMDKGLWAASADTQYF
J: TRBJ1-5; D: NA; size: NA; V: TRBV21-1; DNA: TGTGCCAGCAGCACCTTCCTCCTGGATCCGGGTCGCAATCAGCCCCAGCATTTT; CDR3: CASSTFLLDPGRNQPQHF
J: TRBJ1-5; D: TRBD1; size: few; V: TRBV15; DNA: TGTGCCACCAGCGCCGGGGACAGCTCTAGCAATCAGCCCCAGCATTTT; CDR3: CATSAGDSSSNQPQHF
J: TRBJ2-2; D: TRBD2; size: NA; V: TRBV11-2; DNA: TGTGCCAGCAGAGCGGGAAGGGCCGGGGAGCTGTTTTTT; CDR3: CASRAGRAGELFF
J: TRBJ1-6; D: NA; size: NA; V: TRBV5-1; DNA: TGCGCCAGCAGCTTGGGGACAAGGGGTGGCTATAATTCACCCCTCCACTTT; CDR3: CASSLGTRGGYNSPLHF
J: TRBJ2-7; D: TRBD1; size: NA; V: TRBV19; DNA: TGTGCCAGTAGTTCTACAGGGGGCTACGAGCAGTACTTC; CDR3: CASSSTGGYEQYF
J: TRBJ2-5; D: NA; size: NA; V: TRBV28; DNA: TGTGCCAGCAGTTCCCCCACGTTGGGGAGCAAGGAAGAGACCCAGTACTTC; CDR3: CASSSPTLGSKEETQYF
J: TRBJ1-2; D: NA; size: NA; V: TRBV15; DNA: TGTGCCACCAGCAGGACACCATTCTATGGCTACACCTTC; CDR3: CATSRTPFYGYTF
J: TRBJ1-5; D: NA; size: NA; V: TRBV2; DNA: TGTGCCAGCAGTGAGTCGGGGGGCTCTCAGCCCCAGCATTTT; CDR3: CASSESGGSQPQHF
J: TRBJ2-3; D: NA; size: few; V: TRBV2; DNA: TGTGCCAGCACCCACTCCAGGGGAGATACGCAGTATTTT; CDR3: CASTHSRGDTQYF
J: TRBJ2-7; D: TRBD2; size: once; V: TRBV7-9; DNA: TGTGCCAGCAGCGGAGGGACTAGCCTGGTCTACGAGCAGTACTTC; CDR3: CASSGGTSLVYEQYF
J: TRBJ2-7; D: NA; size: once; V: TRBV7-2; DNA: TGTGCCAGCAGCTTAGAGTTGTGGGGGGGGCCCTACGAGCAGTACTTC; CDR3: CASSLELWGGPYEQYF
J: TRBJ2-2; D: TRBD1; size: NA; V: TRBV6-2/TRBV6-3; DNA: TGTGCCAGCAGCGTGACAGGGACGAACACCGGGGAGCTGTTTTTT; CDR3: CASSVTGTNTGELFF
J: TRBJ1-1; D: NA; size: NA; V: TRBV7-9; DNA: TGTGCCAGCAGCCAATTATGGGGGCTTGAAGCTTTCTTT; CDR3: CASSQLWGLEAFF
J: TRBJ2-2; D: TRBD2; size: NA; V: TRBV7-3; DNA: TGTGCCAGCAGCGTGGGACTAGCGGAGAACACCGGGGAGCTGTTTTTT; CDR3: CASSVGLAENTGELFF
J: TRBJ1-5; D: NA; size: NA; V: TRBV28; DNA: TGTGCCAGCATGTTCGTACAGAATAGCAATCAGCCCCAGCATTTT; CDR3: CASMFVQNSNQPQHF
J: TRBJ1-5; D: TRBD1; size: NA; V: TRBV28; DNA: TGTGCCAGCAGGTATACAGGGGGCTCGAATCAGCCCCAGCATTTT; CDR3: CASRYTGGSNQPQHF
J: TRBJ2-2; D: TRBD2; size: NA; V: TRBV7-9; DNA: TGTGCCAGCAGCTTCGGGACTAGCGGGAGGGCCGTCACCGGGGAGCTGTTTTTT; CDR3: CASSFGTSGRAVTGELFF
J: TRBJ1-3; D: NA; size: NA; V: TRBV7-6; DNA: TGTGCCAGCAGCACTGGACAGTCCTCTGGAAACACCATATATTTT; CDR3: CASSTGQSSGNTIYF
J: TRBJ1-1; D: NA; size: once; V: TRBV9; DNA: TGTGCCAGCAGCGCCATCCTGGCCCAGGAAGCTTTCTTT; CDR3: CASSAILAQEAFF
J: TRBJ1-4; D: NA; size: NA; V: TRBV28; DNA: TGTGCCAGCAGTAGCGGGGACGGTCGGCTGGTGTTTTTT; CDR3: CASSSGDGRLVFF
J: TRBJ2-7; D: NA; size: NA; V: TRBV12-2; DNA: TGTGCAAGTCGCTCGGAACCGGAGGAAGGGACAGGAGGTTACGAGCAGTACTTC; CDR3: CASRSEPEEGTGGYEQYF
J: TRBJ2-7; D: TRBD2; size: once; V: TRBV29-1; DNA: TGCAGCGTTGGGGTGGGACTAGCCTACGAGCAGTACTTC; CDR3: CSVGVGLAYEQYF
J: TRBJ2-1; D: NA; size: NA; V: TRBV5-4; DNA: TGTGCCAGCAGCGTGCAAAGACGGATATCGGGTGAGCAGTTCTTC; CDR3: CASSVQRRISGEQFF
J: TRBJ1-1; D: TRBD1; size: NA; V: TRBV13; DNA: TGTGCCAGCAGCGTACAGGGGAAGGGTACTGAAGCTTTCTTT; CDR3: CASSVQGKGTEAFF
J: TRBJ2-2; D: TRBD2; size: NA; V: TRBV6-1; DNA: TGTGCCAGCAGTGAAGCAGCGGGAGCGGCCGGGGAGCTGTTTTTT; CDR3: CASSEAAGAAGELFF
J: TRBJ1-2; D: NA; size: few; V: TRBV30; DNA: TGTGCCTGGAGTGACCAGTTAAGCTATGGCTACACCTTC; CDR3: CAWSDQLSYGYTF
J: TRBJ2-7; D: NA; size: NA; V: TRBV6-5; DNA: TGTGCCAGCAGGGTAGGGGCCAGCTCCTACGAGCAGTACTTC; CDR3: CASRVGASSYEQYF
J: TRBJ2-2; D: TRBD2; size: NA; V: TRBV6-5; DNA: TGTGCCAGCCTAAGCGGGGACACCGGGGAGCTGTTTTTT; CDR3: CASLSGDTGELFF
J: TRBJ1-5; D: NA; size: NA; V: TRBV9; DNA: TGTGCCAGCAGCGTAGGGGGCGCCAGTAAGCCCCAGCATTTT; CDR3: CASSVGGASKPQHF
J: TRBJ2-1; D: TRBD1; size: NA; V: TRBV5-1; DNA: TGCGCCAGCGCAGTGGACAGGGGGCCCATGAATGAGCAGTTCTTC; CDR3: CASAVDRGPMNEQFF
J: TRBJ2-3; D: NA; size: once; V: TRBV3-1/TRBV3-2; DNA: TGTGCCAGCAGCGCCCGGGATACGCAGTATTTT; CDR3: CASSARDTQYF
J: TRBJ2-7; D: NA; size: NA; V: TRBV5-1; DNA: TGCGCCAGCAGCCCAGGCTACGACGACTACGAGCAGTACTTC; CDR3: CASSPGYDDYEQYF
J: TRBJ2-5; D: TRBD2; size: NA; V: TRBV5-6; DNA: TGTGCCAGCAGCTCTCCTAGCGGGAGGGCCTCTGAGACCCAGTACTTC; CDR3: CASSSPSGRASETQYF